This record covers a single T cell receptor beta chain. All gene names here are mouse names. The read ends 1 residue before the CDR3 terminus; that terminus is restored from the germline J gene. This entry belongs to a study of tissue T cells after allogeneic stem cell transplantation. The CDR3 contains 14 residues. Germline trimming cut 3 bases from V and 3 bases from J; bases unmatched to any gene: 3. CDR1 is MNHDT, CDR2 YYDKIL, per germline. Using immunoSEQ multiplex PCR, the repertoire was profiled, and TCRdb retains in-frame clones only, with some absent. The sample has several thousand clones; around 47% are singletons. Time point of the sample: mouse harvest day 7 after allogeneic transplant. Mouse grafts combined 10^7 T-cell-depleted bone marrow cells with 10^6 splenic CD5+ T cells.

Sequencing was carried out using lymph node tissue. This receptor was identified in a female BALB/c mouse given C57BL/6 T cells with graft-versus-host disease after an allogeneic hematopoietic cell transplant. The V call is TRBV17, the J call TRBJ2-7; 9 nucleotides match TRBD1. The CDR3 loop is CASSSRDRVYEQYF. The DNA read from the CDR3 is TGTGCTAGCAGTAGTCGGGACAGGGTCTATGAACAGTAC.